This TCR beta chain derives from a study of a mutant IDH1 vaccine in newly diagnosed glioma. Across the study: In some groups vaccination began 4-6 weeks post-radiotherapy; others received it with temozolomide. Patients were pretreated with radiotherapy, temozolomide, or both, mostly both.

The length of the CDR3 is 14 residues. The ends were cut back, 5 bases at V and 2 bases at J, with 13 bases in the middle. Germline CDR1 and CDR2: LNHDA and SQIVND (reference sequence). Details on this clone: Its antigen is as yet unknown.

Data came from immunoSEQ multiplex PCR; TCRdb stores just in-frame clones and leaves some out. Among 25,000 to 30,000 clones listed, more than 65% were seen once. Regarding time point: week 35, safety follow-up. The vaccine gave 300 ug of a 20-mer mutant IDH1 peptide subcutaneously per dose. Eight vaccine doses were administered to patients at weeks 1, 3, 5, 7, 11, 15, 19 and 23. Donors had new IDH1-mutant astrocytomas of WHO grade 3 or 4 (ATRX-lost). The chain links TRBV19 to TRBJ2-7, with D unresolved. The clonotype originates from a man aged 50 to 60 with glioma. Specimen: PBMCs, collected from a glioma patient whose treatment included an IDH1 peptide vaccine. The CDR3 spells CASSPSKFPYEQYF. The DNA for the CDR3 is TGTGCCAGTAGTCCCTCAAAATTCCCCTACGAGCAGTACTTC.